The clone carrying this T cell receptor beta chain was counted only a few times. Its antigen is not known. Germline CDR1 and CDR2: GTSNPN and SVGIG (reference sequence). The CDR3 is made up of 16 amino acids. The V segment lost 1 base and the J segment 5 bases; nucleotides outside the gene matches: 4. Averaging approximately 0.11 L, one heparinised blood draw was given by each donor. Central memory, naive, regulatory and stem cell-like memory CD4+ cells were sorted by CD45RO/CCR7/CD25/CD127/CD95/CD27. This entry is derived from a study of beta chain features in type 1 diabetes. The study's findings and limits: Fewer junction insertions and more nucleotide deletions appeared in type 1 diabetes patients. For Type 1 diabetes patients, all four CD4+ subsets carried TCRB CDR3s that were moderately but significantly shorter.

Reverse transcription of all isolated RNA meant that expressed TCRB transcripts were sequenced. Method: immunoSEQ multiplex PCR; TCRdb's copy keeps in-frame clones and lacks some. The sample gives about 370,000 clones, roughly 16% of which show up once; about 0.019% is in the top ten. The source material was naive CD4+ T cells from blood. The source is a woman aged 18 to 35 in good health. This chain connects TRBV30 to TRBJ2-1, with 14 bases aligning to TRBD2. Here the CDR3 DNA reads TGTGCCTGGAGTGGATCGGGACTAGCGGGAGACAATGAGCAGTTCTTC. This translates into CAWSGSGLAGDNEQFF.